The rows below give T cell receptor beta chains drawn from one sample of a study of Graves' ophthalmopathy and Graves' hyperthyroidism. TCRdb fed the multiplex PCR reads into MiXCR, producing one record per CDR3 protein. In the table there are 200,000 to 250,000 distinct CDR3 sequences, about 46% of which are singletons. The sequencing input was peripheral blood. These receptors originate from an adult man with Graves' ophthalmopathy. Both conserved end residues are part of each CDR3. D genes are given only for firm matches. A row's size may be missing; if present it is once, few, many or a size class.

j_call,v_call,d_call,clone_size,cdr3_nt,cdr3_aa
TRBJ2-7,TRBV10-2,TRBD1,.,TGTGCCAGCAGCCGAGGACAGGGCAACGAGCAGTACTTC,CASSRGQGNEQYF
TRBJ2-2,TRBV6-5,TRBD1,few,TGTGCCAGCAGACAATCACAGGGGGCAGGTACCGGGGAGCTGTTTTTT,CASRQSQGAGTGELFF
TRBJ2-7,TRBV29-1,TRBD2,many,TGCAGCGTCGAGTCAGGTGGGAGCGGGAGAGGAACCTACGAGCAGTACTTC,CSVESGGSGRGTYEQYF
TRBJ1-4,TRBV12-3/TRBV12-4,.,once,TGTGCCAGCAGTCCCCTCGGGGGAGAAAAACTGTTTTTT,CASSPLGGEKLFF
TRBJ1-6,TRBV29-1,.,.,TGCAGCGTTAGGAGGGGTAGAGGAATAACCCTCCACTTT,CSVRRGRGITLHF
TRBJ1-2,TRBV14,.,.,TGTGCCAGCAGCCAAGATGAGGACATTAAGTACTATGGCTACACCTTC,CASSQDEDIKYYGYTF
TRBJ2-7,TRBV9,TRBD2,few,TGTGCCAGCAGCGTAAGCGCACTAGCGGGAGACGAGCAGTACTTC,CASSVSALAGDEQYF
TRBJ1-2,TRBV5-1,TRBD1,.,TGCGCCAGCAGCTTGGGATCGACAGGGGGCAGCGGCTACACCTTC,CASSLGSTGGSGYTF
TRBJ2-7,TRBV24-1,TRBD2,few,TGTGCCACCAGTGAGAGGACTAGCGGGACCTACGAGCAGTACTTC,CATSERTSGTYEQYF
TRBJ2-2,TRBV2,.,.,TGTGCCGGCAGCCTGAACACCGGGGAGCTGTTTTTT,CAGSLNTGELFF
TRBJ1-6,TRBV7-3,.,once,TGTGGCAGCAGCTTAGTTGGGGGCAACGATAATTCACCCCTCCACTTT,CGSSLVGGNDNSPLHF
TRBJ2-7,TRBV3-1,.,.,TGTGCCAGCCTAAGTACGGTGACCGACGAGCAGTACTTC,CASLSTVTDEQYF
TRBJ1-3,TRBV11-2,.,.,TGTGCCAGCAGCTCGATCACCTCTGGAAACACCATATATTTT,CASSSITSGNTIYF
TRBJ2-7,TRBV5-6,.,.,TGTGCCAGCAGCTGGACAGACGTCTACGAGCAGTACTTC,CASSWTDVYEQYF
TRBJ2-3,TRBV12-3/TRBV12-4,.,.,TGTGCCAGCAGCCCCCCAGAAACCTACACAGATACGCAGTATTTT,CASSPPETYTDTQYF
TRBJ1-2,TRBV9,.,.,TGTGCCAGCAGCGTAGACGGAGACTATGGCTACACCTTC,CASSVDGDYGYTF
TRBJ2-7,TRBV20-1,.,.,TGCAGTGCTAGAGGTCTTCGCTCCTACGAGCAGTACTTC,CSARGLRSYEQYF